These 27 T cell receptor beta chains came from one sample sequenced in a study of spatial heterogeneity in lung cancer. Regarding time point: sample taken at primary tumor resection. The sequenced material consisted of unsorted whole RNA from tumor, nontumor lung or frozen PBMC. TCRdb reanalysed the 5' RACE reads using MiXCR and keeps one entry per CDR3 protein. The repertoire holds about 50,000 distinct CDR3 sequences, with 7.6% as singletons. The sequencing used PBMCs, collected at surgery. These TCRs come from a female donor with early-stage non-small cell lung cancer.

The V call is TRBV4-1, the J call TRBJ1-5; a weak D match, TRBD2 (5 bases). The J call could be wrong; TRBJ2-3 is a better fit for the DNA end. CDR3 size: 17 residues. Looked up from germline, CDR1 is MGHRA and CDR2 is YSYEKL. The CDR3 spells CASSQEYIDYSNQPQYF. The CDR3 nucleotides are TGCGCCAGCAGCCAAGAGTATATAGACTATAGCAATCAGCCCCAGTATTTT.

As to this clonotype: Because the CDR3 is missing its conserved closing phenylalanine or tryptophan, this is likely a read error. The CDR3, as DNA: TGTGCCAGCAGCCATTCTGGGACAGGGGGCACTGAAGCTTTCCTT. It encodes CASSHSGTGGTEAFL. V and J are TRBV6-5 and TRBJ1-1; 11 bases are shared with TRBD1. The CDR3 length is 15 residues. With 6 bases clipped from V and 4 bases from J, the junction kept 7 bases outside the gene matches. The V gene's germline CDR1 is MNHEY and CDR2 SVGAGI.

This clonotype was detected ten times or more. This chain connects TRBV28 to TRBJ2-3, with 9 bases aligning to TRBD2. The CDR3 covers 17 residues. From germline, CDR1 is MDHEN and CDR2 SYDVKM. Trimming at V came to 8 bases and at J to 2 bases, leaving 14 bases not matched to a gene. The chain's CDR3 is CASAKRLSGGLTDTQYF. The CDR3 region has the DNA TGTGCCAGCGCAAAGCGCCTTAGCGGGGGCCTCACAGATACGCAGTATTTT.

The rearrangement uses TRBV19 and TRBJ1-1; maybe TRBD1 (5 bases). V shed 7 bases and J shed 6 bases, with 18 bases lying between them. This CDR3 has 14 amino acids. CDR1 is LNHDA, CDR2 SQIVND, per germline (reference sequence). The CDR3 DNA is TGTGCCAGTAATCCAGGGCCTGGGTCTCCTGAAGCTTTCTTT. Protein product: CASNPGPGSPEAFF.

This clonotype was counted ten times or more. The V call is TRBV5-1, the J call TRBJ2-2; 10 nucleotides line up with TRBD1. Germline V lookup: CDR1 SGHRS, CDR2 YFSETQ. CDR3 length: 16 residues. Trimming removed 7 bases from V and 4 bases from J; junction bases left unmatched: 10. CDR3 sequence (DNA): TGCGCCAGCGCCGTGGGACAGGGGACCCGCACCGGGGAGCTGTTTTTT. Its translation is CASAVGQGTRTGELFF.

This sequence joins TRBV19 and TRBJ1-2; 7 nucleotides line up with TRBD1. The trim removed 4 bases at V and 8 bases at J, leaving 7 bases unmatched. Germline loops: CDR1 LNHDA, CDR2 SQIVND (reference sequence). The CDR3 covers 13 residues. The CDR3 spells CASSTNRGTGYTF. The DNA for the CDR3 is TGTGCCAGTAGTACAAACAGGGGTACAGGCTACACCTTC. Together with reference TRBV19 and TRBJ1-2, the CDR3 gives the full variable domain: DGGITQSPKYLFRKEGQNVTLSCEQNLNHDAMYWYRQDPGQGLRLIYYSQIVNDFQKGDIAEGYSVSREKKESFPLTVTSAQKNPTAFYLCASSTNRGTGYTFGSGTRLTVV.

Only a few counts were recorded for this clonotype. The CDR3 region has the DNA TGTGCCACGAGGGATGGGGCTGAAGCTTTCTTT. Its translation is CATRDGAEAFF. The V call is TRBV10-3, the J call TRBJ1-1; D is ambiguous. Per the germline V gene, CDR1 is ENHRY and CDR2 is SYGVKD. Trimming left V 10 bases short and J 6 bases short, with 12 bases between. There are 11 residues in the CDR3.

This clonotype was seen only a few times. The chain uses TRBV5-1 and TRBJ2-5; D may be TRBD2 (6 bases). V shed 2 bases and J shed 5 bases, with 16 bases lying between them. Germline V gene data show CDR1 as SGHRS and CDR2 as YFSETQ. The CDR3 is made up of 15 amino acids. The CDR3 region is CASSFGAREEETQYF. As DNA, the CDR3 is TGCGCCAGCAGCTTTGGCGCCAGGGAGGAGGAGACCCAGTACTTC. Variable domain in full (rest from reference TRBV5-1 and TRBJ2-5): KAGVTQTPRYLIKTRGQQVTLSCSPISGHRSVSWYQQTPGQGLQFLFEYFSETQRNKGNFPGRFSGRQFSNSRSEMNVSTLELGDSALYLCASSFGAREEETQYFGPGTRLLVL.

This clonotype was seen repeatedly, ten times or more. J is TRBJ1-5 and V is TRBV7-2; no reliable D call. Trimming shortened V by 7 bases and J by 7 bases, and 14 bases separated the two germline ends. The CDR3 runs 13 residues. Germline values: CDR1 SGHTA, CDR2 FQGNSA. The DNA of the CDR3 is TGTGCCAGCACCCCAACACGCGGCCAGCCCCAGCATTTT. Translation: CASTPTRGQPQHF.

This clonotype turned up a few times. V and J are TRBV20-1 and TRBJ1-5, with 9 nucleotides matching TRBD1. Per the germline V gene, CDR1 is DFQATT and CDR2 is SNEGSKA (reference sequence). Trimming cost V 5 bases and J 6 bases; bases outside gene matches: 5. The CDR3 is 13 amino acids. The CDR3 is CSALDRGGQPQHF. In DNA form, the CDR3 reads TGCAGTGCTCTGGACAGGGGCGGTCAGCCCCAGCATTTT.

Details on this clonotype: Possible read error: a much larger clone is one base away. This chain uses TRBV28 with TRBJ1-5; tentatively, D is TRBD1 (5 bases). Trimming removed 6 bases from V and 6 bases from J, with 15 bases in between. The CDR3 has 14 amino acids. Germline-derived CDR1 and CDR2 are MDHEN and SYDVKM. The CDR3 protein is CASRLRRDGQPQHF. The CDR3 DNA sequence: TGTGCCAGCAGATTACGCAGGGACGGTCAGCCCCAGCATTTT.

This clonotype occurred many times. This chain links TRBV2 with TRBJ1-4, with D tentatively TRBD1 (5 bases). The CDR3 has 15 amino acids. The V gene lost 10 bases and the J gene lost 2 bases, with 17 bases spanning the gap. Germline CDR1 reads SNHLY; CDR2 reads FYNNEI. In nucleotides, the CDR3 is TGTGCCACCTCACCTAGACAGAACACTAATGAAAAACTGTTTTTT. Its protein is CATSPRQNTNEKLFF.

This clonotype occurred a few times. The rearrangement uses TRBV19 and TRBJ2-5; no reliable D call. Germline loops: CDR1 LNHDA, CDR2 SQIVND (reference sequence). The V end lost 6 bases, the J end lost 3 bases, and 11 bases lay between the germline ends. The CDR3 consists of 13 residues. CDR3 amino acids: CASRRDGEETQYF. The CDR3 region has the DNA TGTGCCAGTAGAAGGGATGGCGAAGAGACCCAGTACTTC.

This clonotype was observed a handful of times. This chain connects TRBV5-4 to TRBJ2-1; the match to TRBD1 covers 8 bases. The CDR3 runs 16 residues. J lost 4 bases, V lost 0 bases, and 6 bases had no gene match. Per the germline V gene, CDR1 is SGHNT and CDR2 is YYREEE (reference sequence). The CDR3: CASSLAGDRRYNEQFF. The CDR3 DNA sequence: TGTGCCAGCAGCTTGGCTGGGGACAGGCGATACAATGAGCAGTTCTTC.

The rearrangement links TRBV4-3 to TRBJ1-1; D unclear. Trimming removed 1 base at V and 4 bases at J, with 16 bases between. Germline CDR1 reads LGHNA; CDR2 reads YSLEER. CDR3 length equals 16 residues. This chain's CDR3 is CASSQGVGKPATEAFF. The DNA of the CDR3 is TGCGCCAGCAGCCAAGGTGTCGGTAAGCCAGCCACTGAAGCTTTCTTT.

In DNA, the CDR3 is TGTGCCAGCAGTACCCGGCGCGGGAAAAACACTGAAGCTTTCTTT. This encodes CASSTRRGKNTEAFF. This sequence joins TRBV2 and TRBJ1-1, with no clear D. CDR1 is SNHLY, CDR2 FYNNEI, per germline. This CDR3 is built from 15 residues. V was clipped by 5 bases and J by 2 bases, with 15 bases between them.

In this sample, this clonotype turned up a few times. V gene TRBV29-1 combines with J gene TRBJ1-5; the D gene is possibly TRBD1 (5 bases). V was clipped by 3 bases and J by 4 bases, with 10 bases between them. The CDR3 is 13 residues long. Germline V gene lookup returns CDR1 SQVTM and CDR2 ANQGSEA. The DNA of the CDR3 is TGCAGCGTTGAGGGCCAGGGAAATCAGCCCCAGCATTTT. Protein: CSVEGQGNQPQHF. Full variable domain (rest looked up from reference TRBV29-1 and TRBJ1-5): SAVISQKPSRDICQRGTSLTIQCQVDSQVTMMFWYRQQPGQSLTLIATANQGSEATYESGFVIDKFPISRPNLTFSTLTVSNMSPEDSSIYLCSVEGQGNQPQHFGDGTRLSIL.

The chain is built from TRBV9 and TRBJ2-7; D unclear. This CDR3 is built from 13 residues. CDR1 is SGDLS and CDR2 is YYNGEE in the germline V gene. Trimming stripped 0 bases from V and 1 base from J, with 5 bases between. The CDR3, as DNA: TGTGCCAGCAGCGTAGCTGCATCCTACGAGCAGTACTTC. Translation gives CASSVAASYEQYF. Combining the CDR3 with reference TRBV9 and TRBJ2-7 gives the whole variable domain DSGVTQTPKHLITATGQRVTLRCSPRSGDLSVYWYQQSLDQGLQFLIQYYNGEERAKGNILERFSAQQFPDLHSELNLSSLELGDSALYFCASSVAASYEQYFGPGTRLTVT.

This chain connects TRBV20-1 to TRBJ2-7, with TRBD1 identical over 11 bases. The CDR3 extends over 13 amino acids. Germline V gene lookup returns CDR1 DFQATT and CDR2 SNEGSKA (reference sequence). After removal of 5 bases from V and 4 bases from J, the junction contained 4 bases not matched to a gene. The CDR3 loop is CSAGQGAPYEQYF. CDR3 coding DNA: TGCAGTGCTGGACAGGGGGCGCCTTACGAGCAGTACTTC.

This clonotype was counted ten times or more. This sequence joins TRBV10-1 and TRBJ2-2; no definite D call. This CDR3 has 13 residues. Trimming removed 2 bases from V and 1 base from J, with 2 bases in between. CDR1 is WNHNN and CDR2 is SYGVQD in the germline V gene (reference sequence). The CDR3 region is CASSEVNTGELFF. In nucleotides, the CDR3 is TGCGCCAGCAGTGAGGTGAACACCGGGGAGCTGTTTTTT.

This clonotype was seen a handful of times. V and J are TRBV5-4 and TRBJ1-1, with 9 positions matching TRBD1. The J segment lost 6 bases and the V segment lost 0 bases, leaving 0 bases of the junction unmatched. The CDR3 runs to 13 residues. CDR1 is SGHNT and CDR2 is YYREEE in the germline V gene (reference sequence). The CDR3 nucleotides are TGTGCCAGCAGCTTGGACAGGGGGCCTGAAGCTTTCTTT. As protein: CASSLDRGPEAFF.

This clonotype was seen more than once but under ten times. Its ends do not fully match the called genes, so a read error is possible. The V call is TRBV29-1, the J call TRBJ2-5, with TRBD1 as a possible D gene (5 bases). This CDR3 contains 13 residues. Germline loops: CDR1 SQVTM, CDR2 ANQGSEA. CDR3 in amino acids: CSVGVGQAIAVDF. The CDR3 nucleotides are TGCAGCGTTGGGGTGGGGCAGGCCATCGCGGTAGACTTC.

Notes on this clonotype: Just one base apart from a much larger clone, this may be a read error. The chain has TRBV10-3 and TRBJ2-1; possibly TRBD1 or TRBD2 for D (5 bases each). Germline-derived CDR1 and CDR2 are ENHRY and SYGVKD. Between the trimmed V and J ends, which lost 10 bases and 6 bases, there was a span of 16 bases. The CDR3 runs to 13 residues. The CDR3 bases are TGTGCCACCCAATGGGGACGTTCCAATGAGCAGTTCTTC. The encoded protein is CATQWGRSNEQFF.

The J gene is TRBJ2-1, the V gene TRBV20-1; D may match TRBD1 or TRBD2 (6 bases each). The CDR3 runs to 13 residues. V was cut by 8 bases and J by 3 bases, with 14 bases left in between. The V gene's germline CDR1 is DFQATT and CDR2 SNEGSKA (reference sequence). The CDR3 DNA is TGCAGTCCCGGAGGGGGGAGCTACAATGAGCAGTTCTTC. This codes for CSPGGGSYNEQFF.

This clonotype was counted ten times or more. The V gene is TRBV19, the J gene TRBJ2-3; D remains ambiguous. Trimming took 5 bases from V and 6 from J, leaving 6 bases between them. CDR3 size: 11 residues. CDR1 is LNHDA and CDR2 is SQIVND in the germline V gene (reference sequence). CDR3 protein: CASSGYDTQYF. The CDR3 nucleotides are TGTGCCAGTAGTGGATATGATACGCAGTATTTT.

V usage is TRBV27 and J usage is TRBJ1-5; D gene unclear. The CDR3 loop spans 13 amino acids. Germline assignment: CDR1 MNHEY and CDR2 SMNVEV (reference sequence). Trimming took 6 bases from V and 5 from J, leaving 11 bases between them. The CDR3 DNA is TGTGCCAGCAGCCACAGCCGAGATCAGCCCCAGCATTTT. Its translation is CASSHSRDQPQHF.

J is TRBJ2-3 and V is TRBV19; TRBD2 agrees at 8 bases. This CDR3 spans 15 amino acids. CDR1 and CDR2 (germline): LNHDA, SQIVND (reference sequence). V trimming: 7 bases; J trimming: 1 base; junction bases outside the gene matches: 7. CDR3 bases: TGTGCCAGTAAATGGAGCGGGGGAGGCACAGATACGCAGTATTTT. This codes for CASKWSGGGTDTQYF.